Listed below are T cell receptor beta chains from one sample, sequenced in a study of control samples from healthy donors and cancer patients. Libraries were prepared by immunoSEQ multiplex PCR; TCRdb keeps only in-frame clonotypes and omits some of them. The sample yields 150,000 to 200,000 clones, 80% to 95% seen once. Sequencing input: blood. These receptors were obtained from a woman aged 30 to 39 in good health. CDR3s include the opening cysteine and the closing phenylalanine or tryptophan.

V: TRBV11-2
J: TRBJ2-1
CDR3: CASSSPGASGSNEQFF

V: TRBV2
J: TRBJ2-2
CDR3: CASTNTGELFF

V: TRBV4-2
J: TRBJ1-5
CDR3: CASSQSDRGDQPQHF

V: TRBV13
J: TRBJ2-4
CDR3: CASSLGLAGAGNIQYF

V: TRBV19
J: TRBJ2-3
CDR3: CASSRLAGATDTQYF

V: TRBV28
J: TRBJ2-1
CDR3: CASSTGYNEQFF

V: TRBV6-5
J: TRBJ1-2
CDR3: CASSWGGPDGYTF

V: TRBV9
J: TRBJ2-3
CDR3: CASSVGGSLTDTQYF

V: TRBV28
J: TRBJ2-3
CDR3: CASSSTGGTDRGGVPDTQYF

V: TRBV29-1
J: TRBJ2-5
CDR3: CSGARDNGETQYF

V: TRBV27
J: TRBJ2-2
CDR3: CASSLRTSGTGELFF

V: TRBV5-1
J: TRBJ2-7
CDR3: CASSFQGAPYEQYF

V: TRBV6-2/TRBV6-3
J: TRBJ2-3
CDR3: CASSSGGTPPDTQYF

V: TRBV20-1
J: TRBJ2-3
CDR3: CSASRDGDTQYF

V: TRBV12-3/TRBV12-4
J: TRBJ2-6
CDR3: CASRPMGANVLTF

V: TRBV6-6
J: TRBJ2-7
CDR3: CASSYPEDEQYF

V: TRBV5-5
J: TRBJ2-7
CDR3: CASAPGPAPQFYEQYF

V: TRBV14
J: TRBJ2-7
CDR3: CASSPDRGRNEQYF

V: TRBV28
J: TRBJ2-5
CDR3: CASRGETQYF

V: TRBV21-1
J: TRBJ2-1
CDR3: CASSILYNEQFF

V: TRBV7-2
J: TRBJ1-4
CDR3: CASSLTEGSEKLFF

V: TRBV27
J: TRBJ1-1
CDR3: CASSFRAEYTEAFF

V: TRBV2
J: TRBJ1-4
CDR3: CASSPPGQGNEKLFF

V: TRBV11-2
J: TRBJ2-5
CDR3: CAWGGSETQYF

V: TRBV12-1
J: TRBJ2-7
CDR3: CASSFSHAYEQYF

V: TRBV14
J: TRBJ1-2
CDR3: CASSQWTVGFGGYTF

V: TRBV11-2
J: TRBJ2-1
CDR3: CASSSELVIYNEQFF

V: TRBV4-1
J: TRBJ2-1
CDR3: CASSSKSQAASYNEQFF

V: TRBV2
J: TRBJ1-5
CDR3: CASSEGQPYSNQPQHF

V: TRBV6-5
J: TRBJ2-3
CDR3: CASSPGRGDTQYF

V: TRBV11-3
J: TRBJ1-1
CDR3: CASSFGNTEAFF

V: TRBV4-2
J: TRBJ1-2
CDR3: CASSQETGSGGYTF

V: TRBV28
J: TRBJ2-1
CDR3: CASSLRTKPYNEQFF

V: TRBV19
J: TRBJ2-2
CDR3: CASSVGYTGELFF

V: TRBV5-1
J: TRBJ1-2
CDR3: CASSLERGVSGYTF

V: TRBV6-5
J: TRBJ1-3
CDR3: CASSEWEHNTIYF

V: TRBV25-1
J: TRBJ2-7
CDR3: CASSEVDPYEQYF

V: TRBV20-1
J: TRBJ2-1
CDR3: CSAREQFF

V: TRBV9
J: TRBJ2-3
CDR3: CASSTRDSYTQYF

V: TRBV2
J: TRBJ2-2
CDR3: CASSETANLNTGELFF

V: TRBV28
J: TRBJ2-7
CDR3: CASSTTGTGYEQYF

V: TRBV5-4
J: TRBJ2-7
CDR3: CASSVGTSVNEQYF